This TCR beta chain was recorded in a study of a mutant IDH1 vaccine in newly diagnosed glioma. Study at large: Patients got radiotherapy, temozolomide, or both beforehand, and most got both.

Data came from immunoSEQ multiplex PCR; TCRdb stores just in-frame clones and leaves some out. Of around 50,000 clones in the sample, about nine tenths were seen once. The time point: baseline, week 1 (first vaccination visit). Treatment described: pre-vaccination baseline after standard-of-care therapy. New astrocytomas of WHO grade 3 or 4 that were IDH1-mutant and ATRX-lost were found in the donors. Comment on this clone: What it recognizes is unknown.

This CDR3 is 12 amino acids long. Trimming at V came to 6 bases and at J to 4 bases, leaving 5 bases not matched to a gene. The V gene's germline CDR1 is SQVTM and CDR2 ANQGSEA. Findings of the study overall: Whatever changes occurred in top peripheral T cell clonotypes seemed unrelated to pseudoprogression.

J is TRBJ2-7 and V is TRBV29-1; 8 nucleotides align to TRBD2. The sample was PBMCs, taken from a glioma patient treated with radiotherapy, temozolomide or both. This TCR was sampled from a man aged 35 to 55 with glioma. CDR3 sequence reads: CSVRAGDYEQYF. CDR3 DNA: TGCAGCGTGCGAGCGGGAGATTACGAGCAGTACTTC.